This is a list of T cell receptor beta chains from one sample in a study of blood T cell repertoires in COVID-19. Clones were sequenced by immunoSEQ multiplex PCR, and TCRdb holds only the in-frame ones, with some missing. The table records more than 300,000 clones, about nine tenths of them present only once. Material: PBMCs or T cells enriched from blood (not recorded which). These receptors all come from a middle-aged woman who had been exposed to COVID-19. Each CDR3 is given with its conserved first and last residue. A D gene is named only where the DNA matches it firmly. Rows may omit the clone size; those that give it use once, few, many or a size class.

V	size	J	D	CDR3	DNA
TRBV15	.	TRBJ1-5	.	CATSSGRVYNQPQHF	TGTGCCACCAGCAGCGGGAGGGTCTACAATCAGCCCCAGCATTTT
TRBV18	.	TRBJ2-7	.	CASSGTSYEQYF	TGTGCCAGCTCGGGCACTAGCTACGAGCAGTACTTC
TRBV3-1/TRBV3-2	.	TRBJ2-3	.	CASSQDGSYTDTQYF	TGTGCCAGCAGCCAAGATGGGAGTTACACAGATACGCAGTATTTT
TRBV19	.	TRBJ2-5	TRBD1	CASSLGTGAQETQYF	TGTGCCAGTAGTCTTGGGACAGGGGCACAAGAGACCCAGTACTTC
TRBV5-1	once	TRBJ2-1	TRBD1	CASSHIRGTGGGNEQFF	TGCGCCAGCAGTCATATCCGAGGGACAGGGGGAGGAAATGAGCAGTTCTTC
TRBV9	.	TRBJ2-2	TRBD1	CASSVVQGGTGELFF	TGTGCCAGCAGCGTAGTACAGGGGGGTACCGGGGAGCTGTTTTTT
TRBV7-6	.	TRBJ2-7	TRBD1	CASSRSPTGIYEQYF	TGTGCCAGCAGCCGTAGCCCGACAGGGATCTACGAGCAGTACTTC
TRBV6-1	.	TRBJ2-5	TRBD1	CASSEAGTVETQYF	TGTGCCAGCAGTGAAGCGGGGACAGTAGAGACCCAGTACTTC
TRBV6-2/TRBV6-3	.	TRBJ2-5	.	CASSYSGFQETQYF	TGTGCCAGCAGTTACTCGGGCTTCCAAGAGACCCAGTACTTC
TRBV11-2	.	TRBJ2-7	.	CASSSQGSNEQYF	TGTGCCAGCAGCTCGCAGGGAAGTAACGAGCAGTACTTC
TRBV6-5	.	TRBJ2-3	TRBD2	CASRLSGAGTDTQYF	TGTGCCAGCAGACTAAGCGGGGCGGGCACAGATACGCAGTATTTT
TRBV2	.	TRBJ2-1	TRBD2	CARTSGGTHSEQFF	TGTGCCAGGACTAGCGGGGGGACCCACAGTGAGCAGTTCTTC
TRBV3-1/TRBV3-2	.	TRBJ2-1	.	CASSQGTGREQFF	TGTGCCAGCAGCCAAGGAACAGGGCGCGAGCAGTTCTTC
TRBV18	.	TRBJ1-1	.	CASSPLGARDTEAFF	TGTGCCAGCTCACCATTGGGGGCGCGGGACACTGAAGCTTTCTTT
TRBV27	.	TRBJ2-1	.	CASSSRPQGPSEQFF	TGTGCCAGCAGTTCTCGACCCCAGGGGCCTAGTGAGCAGTTCTTC
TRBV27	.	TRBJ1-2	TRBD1	CASSSSRDRANYGYTF	TGTGCCAGCAGTTCCTCGAGGGACAGAGCTAACTATGGCTACACCTTC
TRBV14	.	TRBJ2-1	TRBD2	CASRGDYLYNEQFF	TGTGCCAGCAGAGGGGACTACCTATACAATGAGCAGTTCTTC